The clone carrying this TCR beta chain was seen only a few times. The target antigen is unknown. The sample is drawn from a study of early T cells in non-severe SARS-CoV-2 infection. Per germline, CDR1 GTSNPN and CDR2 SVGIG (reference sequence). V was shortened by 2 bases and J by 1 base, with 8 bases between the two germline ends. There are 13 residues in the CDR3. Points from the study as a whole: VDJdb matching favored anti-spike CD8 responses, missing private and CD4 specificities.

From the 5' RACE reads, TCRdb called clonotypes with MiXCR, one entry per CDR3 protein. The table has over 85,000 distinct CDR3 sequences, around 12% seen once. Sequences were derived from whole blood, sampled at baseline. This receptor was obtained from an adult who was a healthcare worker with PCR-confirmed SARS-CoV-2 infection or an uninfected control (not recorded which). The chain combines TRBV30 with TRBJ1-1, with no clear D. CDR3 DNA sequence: TGTGCCTGGAGTATCCGAGCGAACACTGAAGCTTTCTTT. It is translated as CAWSIRANTEAFF.